The source of this TCR beta chain is a study of cytomegalovirus exposure and HLA in healthy donors. Study-wide context: Earlier, 200 million or so T cells were analyzed, and over 95 million unique TCR beta sequences were found among them.

The CDR3 totals 14 residues. CDR1 is SNHLY and CDR2 is FYNNEI in the germline V gene. 13 Jbeta primers and 60 Vbeta primers were used for the PCR. Only in-frame clones appear in the TCRdb table, and some are missing; sequencing was by immunoSEQ multiplex PCR. The data show approximately 160,000 clones, 68% seen once. This clone was seen a few times. This TCR was recovered from a woman aged 40 to 55 in good health and CMV-seropositive. Sequencing was done on a sample of PBMCs. The chain links TRBV2 to TRBJ2-5; 9 nucleotides agree with TRBD1. The end of the DNA aligns better with TRBJ2-7, so the J call may be wrong. The CDR3 DNA follows: TGTGCCAGCATGGGACAGGGAGGCCACTACGAGCAGTACTTC. Translation: CASMGQGGHYEQYF.